This is a list of T cell receptor beta chains from one sample in a study of blood T cells in healthy people across ages. TCRdb independently ran MiXCR on the 5' RACE reads; one entry per CDR3 protein. The sample records just under 750,000 distinct CDR3 sequences, 20% to 25% being singletons. The sequenced material came from blood. The receptors here all came from a man between 65 and 85 years old in good health. Each CDR3 is given with its conserved first and last residue. A D gene is named only where the DNA matches it firmly. Only part of the rows carry a size: once, few, many, or a class if the clone is expanded.

v_gene	j_gene	d_gene	abundance	CDR3aa	CDR3nt
TRBV7-8	TRBJ2-1	TRBD2	many	CASSLGRSGGAYNEQFF	TGTGCCAGCAGCTTAGGGCGGAGCGGGGGGGCCTACAATGAGCAGTTCTTC
TRBV12-3/TRBV12-4	TRBJ2-7	-	many	CASSFYPYEQYF	TGTGCCAGCAGTTTTTACCCCTACGAGCAGTACTTC
TRBV6-2/TRBV6-3	TRBJ2-7	-	-	CASREFGVRQYF	TGTGCCAGCAGGGAGTTTGGAGTTAGGCAGTACTTC
TRBV20-1	TRBJ2-3	TRBD2	-	CSATSAWGGDTQYF	TGCAGTGCCACTAGCGCCTGGGGTGGAGATACGCAGTATTTT
TRBV11-2	TRBJ2-4	-	few	CASSSRRAGEGNIQYF	TGTGCCAGCAGCTCCCGCCGAGCAGGGGAGGGAAACATTCAGTACTTC
TRBV4-3	TRBJ1-6	TRBD1	few	CASSQEDRARSPLHF	TGCGCCAGCAGCCAAGAGGACAGGGCCCGGTCACCCCTCCACTTT
TRBV12-3/TRBV12-4	TRBJ1-1	-	-	CASNFYRARGTEAFF	TGTGCCAGCAATTTTTACAGGGCGAGGGGCACTGAAGCTTTCTTT
TRBV6-5	TRBJ2-1	-	-	CASSYSVAGGYEQFF	TGTGCCAGCAGTTACTCGGTAGCCGGGGGTTACGAGCAGTTCTTC
TRBV29-1	TRBJ2-7	-	-	CSVESGGAGQYF	TGCAGCGTTGAGTCTGGTGGAGCTGGGCAGTACTTC
TRBV3-1	TRBJ1-1	TRBD1	few	CASSQSDRASEAFF	TGTGCCAGCAGCCAATCGGACAGGGCCTCGGAAGCTTTCTTT
TRBV7-9	TRBJ1-6	TRBD1	-	CASRGQGSNSPLHF	TGTGCCAGCAGAGGACAGGGGTCCAATTCACCCCTCCACTTT
TRBV12-3/TRBV12-4	TRBJ2-2	TRBD2	-	CASTGGRETGELFF	TGTGCCAGCACCGGCGGGAGAGAAACCGGGGAGCTGTTTTTT
TRBV12-3/TRBV12-4	TRBJ1-2	TRBD1	-	CASSFDPRSDRGRYGYTF	TGTGCCAGCAGTTTCGATCCCCGATCCGACAGGGGACGATATGGCTACACCTTC
TRBV12-3/TRBV12-4	TRBJ2-7	TRBD1	-	CASRDRGGYEQYF	TGTGCCAGCAGAGACAGGGGAGGCTACGAGCAGTACTTC
TRBV7-3	TRBJ2-1	TRBD2	-	CASSVSGSGHNEQFF	TGTGCCAGCAGCGTAAGCGGGAGCGGTCACAATGAGCAGTTCTTC
TRBV2	TRBJ2-7	-	-	CASRQSSYEQYF	TGTGCCAGCAGACAGAGCTCCTACGAGCAGTACTTC
TRBV19	TRBJ2-3	-	few	CASSFWVRDTQYF	TGTGCCAGTAGTTTCTGGGTGAGAGATACGCAGTATTTT
TRBV20-1	TRBJ1-6	TRBD1	few	CSARGTGSSPLHF	TGCAGTGCTAGAGGGACAGGGAGTTCACCCCTCCACTTT
TRBV7-2	TRBJ1-5	-	-	CASSSTWGAQHF	TGTGCCAGCAGCTCAACATGGGGGGCCCAGCATTTT
TRBV20-1	TRBJ1-2	TRBD1	-	CSAQTPGGGYGYTF	TGCAGTGCCCAAACTCCAGGGGGCGGCTATGGCTACACCTTC
TRBV10-3	TRBJ2-7	-	-	CAISDDRQPYEQYF	TGTGCCATCAGTGACGACAGGCAGCCCTACGAGCAGTACTTC
TRBV9	TRBJ1-3	-	few	CASSTGNTIYF	TGTGCCAGCAGCACCGGAAACACCATATATTTT
TRBV6-1	TRBJ2-5	-	-	CAIQGYLGETQYF	TGTGCCATACAGGGTTATTTGGGAGAGACCCAGTACTTC
TRBV14	TRBJ2-2	TRBD2	-	CASSQGTRRLFF	TGTGCCAGCAGCCAGGGGACTAGGCGGCTGTTTTTT
TRBV5-1	TRBJ2-7	-	few	CASSLDARSSYEQYF	TGCGCCAGCAGCTTGGACGCCAGGAGCTCCTACGAGCAGTACTTC
TRBV15	TRBJ1-4	TRBD1	-	CATSRDRRQGANEKLFF	TGTGCCACCAGCAGAGACCGAAGACAGGGGGCTAATGAAAAACTGTTTTTT
TRBV28	TRBJ2-3	-	-	CASSKLGGSTDTQYF	TGTGCCAGCAGTAAGCTAGGGGGATCCACAGATACGCAGTATTTT
TRBV29-1	TRBJ2-3	-	many	CSSKIAEITDTQYF	TGCAGCTCTAAAATAGCGGAGATCACAGATACGCAGTATTTT
TRBV28	TRBJ1-3	-	-	CASSLPGSFSGNTIYF	TGTGCCAGCAGTTTACCGGGGAGCTTCTCTGGAAACACCATATATTTT
TRBV11-2	TRBJ2-1	-	-	CASSSPGHEQFF	TGTGCCAGCAGCTCCCCAGGGCATGAGCAGTTCTTC
TRBV12-3/TRBV12-4	TRBJ1-4	TRBD1	few	CASSPPPGQGRGEKLFF	TGTGCCAGCAGTCCCCCCCCGGGACAGGGGCGAGGAGAAAAACTGTTTTTT
TRBV21-1	TRBJ2-7	-	few	CASSNTQGFHEQYF	TGTGCCAGCAGCAATACGCAGGGGTTCCACGAGCAGTACTTC
TRBV27	TRBJ2-5	-	few	CASSRTSGTQYF	TGTGCCAGCAGCCGCACGTCAGGGACCCAGTACTTC
TRBV10-3	TRBJ2-1	TRBD1	few	CAIASGGNEQFF	TGTGCCATCGCGTCAGGGGGCAATGAGCAGTTCTTC
TRBV5-1	TRBJ2-3	-	-	CASSFGIGTDTQYF	TGCGCCAGCAGCTTTGGGATAGGCACAGATACGCAGTATTTT
TRBV20-1	TRBJ2-5	-	few	CSAHRRETQYF	TGCAGTGCTCACAGGCGGGAGACCCAGTACTTC
TRBV7-2	TRBJ2-1	-	-	CASRPWGGPVNEQFF	TGTGCCAGCAGACCGTGGGGGGGCCCAGTCAATGAGCAGTTCTTC
TRBV5-1	TRBJ2-3	-	few	CASSLEWYGTDTQYF	TGCGCCAGCAGCTTGGAGTGGTACGGCACAGATACGCAGTATTTT
TRBV20-1	TRBJ1-4	TRBD1	many	CGTGPNEKLFF	TGCGGGACAGGCCCAAATGAAAAACTGTTTTTT
TRBV7-2	TRBJ2-3	-	-	CASSPQSTSSTDTQYF	TGTGCCAGCAGCCCCCAGAGCACAAGCAGCACAGATACGCAGTATTTT
TRBV6-5	TRBJ2-5	-	-	CASSYTRVVETQYF	TGTGCCAGCAGTTACACCAGGGTTGTTGAGACCCAGTACTTC
TRBV7-6	TRBJ2-2	-	few	CASSLIGANTGELFF	TGTGCCAGCAGCTTGATCGGGGCGAACACCGGGGAGCTGTTTTTT
TRBV9	TRBJ2-1	-	many	CASSVAGMRSEQFF	TGTGCCAGCAGCGTAGCAGGCATGCGTTCTGAGCAGTTCTTC
TRBV7-2	TRBJ1-2	-	-	CASSLGREHGYTF	TGTGCCAGCAGCTTAGGCAGGGAACATGGCTACACCTTC
TRBV4-1	TRBJ2-7	TRBD1	-	CASSETGTPYEQYF	TGCGCCAGCAGCGAGACAGGGACCCCCTACGAGCAGTACTTC
TRBV5-4	TRBJ1-2	-	-	CASRLQTANYGYTF	TGTGCCAGCAGACTCCAGACAGCGAACTATGGCTACACCTTC
TRBV6-1	TRBJ2-3	-	few	CASRKQGSTDTQYF	TGTGCCAGCAGGAAACAGGGAAGCACAGATACGCAGTATTTT
TRBV4-3	TRBJ2-4	-	-	CASSQEPGVGNIQYF	TGCGCCAGCAGCCAAGAACCGGGGGTCGGAAACATTCAGTACTTC
TRBV5-5	TRBJ1-1	-	-	CASSLSYATEAFF	TGTGCCAGCAGCTTGAGTTATGCCACTGAAGCTTTCTTT
TRBV12-3/TRBV12-4	TRBJ1-2	TRBD1	many	CASRAGTGGSYGYTF	TGTGCCAGCAGGGCCGGGACAGGGGGAAGTTATGGCTACACCTTC
TRBV2	TRBJ1-2	-	few	CASSDSGGYGYTF	TGTGCCAGCAGTGATTCGGGTGGCTATGGCTACACCTTC
TRBV7-6	TRBJ2-7	TRBD1	few	CASSLRADRGPTYEQYF	TGTGCCAGCAGCTTAAGAGCTGACAGGGGGCCCACCTACGAGCAGTACTTC
TRBV18	TRBJ2-5	TRBD1	few	CASSPNRGKETQYF	TGTGCCAGCTCACCAAACAGGGGGAAAGAGACCCAGTACTTC
TRBV5-1	TRBJ2-6	TRBD2	-	CASSLVSVGRSGANVLTF	TGCGCCAGCAGCTTGGTTAGCGTCGGGAGGTCTGGGGCCAACGTCCTGACTTTC